This entry lists 8 T cell receptor beta chains sequenced from one sample in a study of cytomegalovirus exposure and HLA in healthy donors. Researchers ran the PCR with 60 Vbeta and 13 Jbeta primers. TCRdb's table, derived via immunoSEQ multiplex PCR, lists solely in-frame clones and lacks some. The sample gives approximately 100,000 clones, 60% to 85% of which show up once; approximately 5% is in the top ten. Sequenced sample: PBMCs. The origin of the receptors is a woman under 30 in good health and CMV-seropositive.

The chain links TRBV30 to TRBJ1-6, with TRBD1 as a possible D gene (5 bases). Per the germline V gene, CDR1 is GTSNPN and CDR2 is SVGIG (reference sequence). The CDR3 has 12 residues. V lost 3 bases and J lost 10, with 10 bases in between. The CDR3 DNA reads as TGTGCCTGGAGCAGGGATCGATCACCCCTCCACTTT. Encoded protein: CAWSRDRSPLHF.

This clone is a singleton in its sample. The chain uses TRBV21-1 and TRBJ2-3; the DNA was not used to check the table's D call, TRBD1. TRBV21-1 is annotated as a pseudogene. CDR3 size: 14 residues. CDR3 sequence reads: CASNGTVSTDTQYF. CDR3 nucleotides: TGTGCCAGCAACGGGACAGTCAGCACAGATACGCAGTATTTT.

The rearrangement uses TRBV30 and TRBJ2-1; TRBD2 agrees at 16 bases. The CDR3 sequence is 19 residues long. CDR1 and CDR2 (germline): GTSNPN, SVGIG (reference sequence). V shed 8 bases, J shed 7 bases, and the junction held 20 bases outside the gene matches. The CDR3, as DNA: TGTGCCGGGATCTCCGGGACTAGCGGGAGGGCTCCCTTGGGAAATGAGCAGTTCTTC. It encodes CAGISGTSGRAPLGNEQFF.

This sequence joins TRBV27 and TRBJ1-1; tentatively, D is TRBD1 (6 bases). CDR1 and CDR2 (germline): MNHEY, SMNVEV (reference sequence). The CDR3 has 16 amino acids. Trimming pared 4 bases from V and 3 bases from J, leaving 18 bases between. CDR3 amino acids: CASSSPLTGTHTEAFF. The CDR3 DNA is TGTGCCAGCAGTTCACCCCTGACAGGAACTCACACTGAAGCTTTCTTT.

The chain couples TRBV28 to TRBJ2-7; 8 nucleotides match TRBD1. This CDR3 spans 14 amino acids. Germline CDR1 is MDHEN and CDR2 is SYDVKM. Trimming at V came to 5 bases and at J to 4 bases, leaving 7 bases not matched to a gene. The CDR3 DNA follows: TGTGCCAGCAGTACCAGGGACAGGATATACGAGCAGTACTTC. This gives the protein CASSTRDRIYEQYF.

This clone has more than one count but fewer than ten. The CDR3 loop reads CASSETGLANTGELFF. The CDR3 DNA is TGTGCCAGCAGTGAAACAGGCCTGGCGAACACCGGGGAGCTGTTTTTT. The J gene is TRBJ2-2, the V gene TRBV2; tentative D call: TRBD1 (5 bases). In germline, CDR1 is SNHLY, CDR2 FYNNEI. The CDR3 runs to 16 residues. Trimming left V 2 bases short and J 0 bases short, with 10 bases between. The variable domain in full, completed from reference TRBV2 and TRBJ2-2, reads EPEVTQTPSHQVTQMGQEVILRCVPISNHLYFYWYRQILGQKVEFLVSFYNNEISEKSEIFDDQFSVERPDGSNFTLKIRSTKLEDSAMYFCASSETGLANTGELFFGEGSRLTVL.

In its sample, this clone was seen once. The chain combines TRBV7-9 with TRBJ2-7; D is perhaps TRBD2 (5 bases). V lost 1 base, J lost 3 bases, and 22 bases lay in between. CDR1 SEHNR and CDR2 FQNEAQ come from the germline V gene (reference sequence). The CDR3 totals 18 residues. In DNA form, the CDR3 reads TGTGCCAGCAGCTTAGTACTAGTCGCAAGTGCCACTTACTACGAGCAGTACTTC. Protein product: CASSLVLVASATYYEQYF.

V and J are TRBV30 and TRBJ1-2; no clear D gene. The CDR3 sequence is 11 residues long. The germline CDR1 and CDR2 sequences are GTSNPN and SVGIG (reference sequence). V dropped 6 bases and J dropped 14 bases, with 19 bases sitting between them. Here the CDR3 DNA reads TGTGCCTGCCAACCTTCCGGGTATGCTACCTTC. Amino acid sequence: CACQPSGYATF.